This TCR beta chain derives from a study of blood T cell repertoires in COVID-19. The CDR3 is made up of 15 amino acids. Germline V gene sequence: CDR1 LGHDT, CDR2 YNNKEL (reference sequence). V dropped 0 bases and J dropped 4 bases, with 12 bases sitting between them. Produced via immunoSEQ multiplex PCR; TCRdb's table is partial and in-frame only. The sample has roughly 60,000 clones, roughly four fifths seen once; the top ten hold approximately 15%. Sequencing was performed on peripheral blood. The clonotype originates from a man of 80 years or more with acute or convalescent COVID-19. V gene TRBV3-1 (or the pseudogene TRBV3-2) combines with J gene TRBJ1-2; maybe TRBD1 (5 bases). The CDR3 DNA reads TGTGCCAGCAGCCAAGATGTGAACAGGCGCTATGGCTACACCTTC. Translation: CASSQDVNRRYGYTF.